A single sample is the source of the 20 T cell receptor beta chains below, sequenced in a study of tumor and adjacent non-tumor tissue in lung cancer. TCRbeta libraries were built with three rounds of nested PCR, modified from ARM-PCR. TCRdb passed the multiplex PCR reads through MiXCR, listing each CDR3 protein once. The table has approximately 80,000 distinct CDR3 sequences, more than 80% seen once. The template was RNA from unsorted bulk tissue. More than 3 cm separated this lung sample from the edge of the tumor. The specimen sequenced was distant non-tumor lung tissue. These receptor sequences come from a man aged 55 to 69 with non-small cell lung cancer.

Comment on this clonotype: One end of the junction varies from germline; a read error may be responsible. The chain has TRBV11-2 and TRBJ2-6; the D is unclear. The CDR3 runs to 14 residues. Germline V gene data show CDR1 as SGHAT and CDR2 as FQNNGV. The CDR3 DNA follows: TGCGCCAGTAGTCCTATCACTGGGGTCAACGTCCTGACTTTC. Its protein is CASSPITGVNVLTF.

With respect to this clonotype: A read error may be the cause here, since a much bigger clone is one base away. The V call is TRBV20-1, the J call TRBJ2-1; D may match TRBD1 or TRBD2 (7 bases each). The CDR3 consists of 16 residues. Germline CDR1 DFQATT, CDR2 SNEGSKA (reference sequence). Trimming pared 5 bases from V and 9 bases from J, leaving 26 bases between. The CDR3 sequence is CSARSRTGGGRGEQFF. Written as DNA, the CDR3 is TGCAGTGCTCGGAGCCGGACAGGAGGCGGGAGAGGTGAGCAGTTCTTC.

About this clonotype itself: Lacking the conserved final phenylalanine or tryptophan, this CDR3 likely reflects a read error. The limits of the CDR3 on the DNA are not certain, so only TCRdb's listed CDR3 is given. The chain combines TRBV11-1 with TRBJ2-2; the tabulated D call, TRBD2, remains unverified against the DNA. The CDR3 is 15 residues long, ends included. Germline V gives CDR1 SGHAT, CDR2 FQDESV (reference sequence). CDR3 in amino acids: CASSPWASGSGEPFL.

As to this clonotype: Germline is not matched at one junction end, which may reflect a read error. This chain joins TRBV12-3 or TRBV12-4 and TRBJ2-5, with a weak D call TRBD2 (5 bases). CDR3 length equals 14 residues. The CDR3 reads CTSGQEWGSETQYF. The CDR3 DNA reads TGTACCAGCGGTCAAGAGTGGGGTAGTGAGACCCAGTACTTC.

Only one count was recorded for this clonotype. It is likely a read error, because the conserved phenylalanine at the end of the CDR3 is missing. The CDR3 loop reads CASSSTGTTPSYGQYL. The DNA of the CDR3 is TGTGCCAGCAGCTCCACGGGGACTACCCCCTCCTACGGGCAGTACTTG. The rearrangement joins TRBV7-8 to TRBJ2-7, with 7 bases that match TRBD2. The CDR3 has 16 amino acids. The germline V gene encodes CDR1 SGHVS and CDR2 FQNEAQ.

On this clonotype itself: Germline and junction disagree at one end, which may indicate a read error. This sequence joins TRBV20-1 and TRBJ1-1; D possibly corresponds to TRBD1 (6 bases). CDR1 and CDR2 (germline): DFQATT, SNEGSKA (reference sequence). This CDR3 has 12 amino acids. This CDR3 reads CWSGHLNTEAFF. DNA of the CDR3: TGCTGGTCGGGACATTTGAACACTGAAGCATTCTTT.

With respect to this clonotype: This likely comes from a read error, as the CDR3 has no conserved phenylalanine or tryptophan at its end. The limits of the CDR3 on the DNA are not certain, so only TCRdb's listed CDR3 is given. The chain recombines TRBV12-3 or TRBV12-4 with TRBJ2-3; the table's D gene call, TRBD2, was not cross checked with the DNA. The CDR3 is 15 residues long, ends included. CDR3 residues: CASSRGSGRVTGPYL.

As to this clonotype: The junction and the germline gene differ at one end; a read error may be behind it. The J gene is TRBJ2-5, the V gene TRBV11-2; D is uncertain. The CDR3 loop spans 13 amino acids. Germline V CDR1 and CDR2: SGHAT, FQNNGV. The chain's CDR3 is CAGSSTGEETQYF. CDR3 DNA: TGTGCCGGCAGCTCCACTGGGGAAGAGACCCAATACTTC. Full variable domain (outside the CDR3, taken from reference TRBV11-2 and TRBJ2-5): EAGVAQSPRYKIIEKRQSVAFWCNPISGHATLYWYQQILGQGPKLLIQFQNNGVVDDSQLPKDRFSAERLKGVDSTLKIQPAKLEDSAVYLCAGSSTGEETQYFGPGTRLLVL.

The chain links TRBV20-1 to TRBJ2-3; 7 bases map to TRBD2. V shed 3 bases, J shed 6 bases, and the junction held 6 bases outside the gene matches. CDR1 DFQATT and CDR2 SNEGSKA come from the germline V gene (reference sequence). CDR3 size: 13 residues. CDR3 loop: CSARKGGTDTQYF. The CDR3 DNA follows: TGCAGTGCTAGGAAGGGAGGGACTGATACGCAGTATTTT.

As for this clonotype: The conserved final phenylalanine or tryptophan is absent from the CDR3, which likely points to a read error. The rearrangement links TRBV4-2 to TRBJ2-3; D is ambiguous. This CDR3 is 15 amino acids long. Germline V gene sequence: CDR1 LGHNA, CDR2 YNFKEQ. CDR3 sequence: CASSQDFPSTDKQYL. In nucleotides, the CDR3 is TGTGCCAGCAGCCAAGATTTTCCGAGCACAGATAAGCAGTATTTG.

The table lists this clonotype with a count of one. One end of the junction varies from germline; a read error may be responsible. The chain couples TRBV6-5 to TRBJ1-5; TRBD1 is a possible D gene (6 bases). This CDR3 region has 15 residues. Germline CDR1 MNHEY, CDR2 SVGAGI. CDR3 bases: TGTGCCAGCAGTTACCTACAGGGAAGTAATCAGCCCCAGCGTTTC. It encodes CASSYLQGSNQPQRF.

This clonotype was recorded once. This sequence may be a read error, since a much larger clone differs from it by one base. Given the absence of the conserved phenylalanine or tryptophan at the CDR3 end, a read error is likely. The V call is TRBV5-4, the J call TRBJ2-5; 7 bases map to TRBD2. CDR3 length: 13 amino acids. Germline CDR1 SGHNT, CDR2 YYREEE (reference sequence). V dropped 4 bases and J dropped 3; count of bases not matched to a gene: 3. The CDR3 DNA follows: TGTGCCAGCAGCGGGGGACTAAAAGAGACCCAGTACTTA. Its translation is CASSGGLKETQYL.

CDR3 in amino acids: CASSSPGRRAIKNGYTF. The CDR3 DNA follows: TGTGCCAGCAGTTCACCTGGACGGAGAGCGATTAAAAATGGCTACACCTTC. The rearrangement links TRBV6-5 to TRBJ1-2; D uncertain. The V and J ends lost 4 bases and 6 bases respectively, with 24 bases between them. The CDR3 is made up of 17 amino acids. Per germline, CDR1 MNHEY and CDR2 SVGAGI.

The rearrangement joins TRBV20-1 to TRBJ1-5; D possibly corresponds to TRBD1 (5 bases). V lost 3 bases to trimming and J lost 4 bases, with 13 bases between them. CDR1 is DFQATT and CDR2 is SNEGSKA in the germline V gene (reference sequence). This CDR3 spans 14 amino acids. The CDR3 spells CSARRGPANQPQHF. The CDR3 DNA follows: TGCAGTGCTAGGAGGGGCCCCGCTAATCAGCCCCAGCATTTT.

Regarding this clonotype: A much larger clone differs by one base, so this may be a read error. The chain combines TRBV2 with TRBJ1-3, with unresolved D. This CDR3 has 16 residues. CDR1 is SNHLY and CDR2 is FYNNEI in the germline V gene. The chain's CDR3 is CASSEEVLHSGNTMYF. CDR3 in DNA: TGTGCCAGCAGTGAAGAGGTGCTCCACTCTGGAAACACCATGTATTTT.

With regard to this clonotype: A read error may account for a junction end that differs from germline. This CDR3 is CASSIAGVSSGANVMTF. In DNA form, the CDR3 reads TGTGCCAGCAGCATAGCGGGAGTCAGCTCTGGGGCCAACGTCATGACTTTC. This chain connects TRBV6-5 to TRBJ2-6; 9 bases are shared with TRBD2. The germline V gene has CDR1 MNHEY and CDR2 SVGAGI. The CDR3 has 17 residues.

Of note for this clonotype: An end of the junction does not agree with germline; a read error may underlie this. The V and J genes are TRBV20-1 and TRBJ2-1; no reliable D call. The CDR3 runs 16 residues. In germline, CDR1 is DFQATT, CDR2 SNEGSKA (reference sequence). The CDR3 loop reads CSVRARSRAEFEEQFF. The CDR3 DNA reads TGCAGTGTTAGAGCAAGGAGCCGGGCTGAGTTTGAAGAGCAGTTCTTC.

Details on this clonotype: Without the conserved terminal phenylalanine or tryptophan, this CDR3 likely stems from a read error. This rearrangement joins TRBV6-1 to TRBJ2-1, with D maybe TRBD2 (5 bases). Germline CDR1 MNHNS, CDR2 SASEGT. Trimming took 4 bases from V and 6 from J, leaving 16 bases between them. The CDR3 covers 15 residues. The CDR3 sequence is CASSALVGALNEQFL. DNA of the CDR3: TGTGCCAGCAGTGCTCTAGTGGGAGCCCTCAATGAGCAGTTCCTC.

To note about this clonotype: Likely a read error: the CDR3 ends without its conserved phenylalanine or tryptophan. The gene calls are TRBV6-1 and TRBJ1-1, with TRBD1 as a possible D gene (6 bases). The CDR3 has 15 amino acids. Germline CDR1 and CDR2: MNHNS and SASEGT. V was shortened by 6 bases and J by 5 bases, with 19 bases between the two germline ends. DNA of the CDR3: TGTGCCAGCAGCAATGGGCCGGGGGCCGGAACTGAAGCTTTCTTG. It is translated as CASSNGPGAGTEAFL.

A note on this clonotype: One end of the junction fails to match germline, which may point to a read error. The chain carries TRBV11-3 and TRBJ2-3, with 8 bases that match TRBD1. The CDR3 length is 13 residues. Germline CDR1 SGHNT, CDR2 YENEEA. DNA of the CDR3: TGTTCCAGCGGCTTTCAGGGGGCATATACGCAGTATTTT. Residues: CSSGFQGAYTQYF.